Below, 4 T cell receptor beta chains from the same sample are listed, as sequenced in a study of blood T cell repertoires in COVID-19 (dated by TCRdb to about 2020). Library preparation used the immunoSEQ multiplex PCR assay. What TCRdb holds here is the immuneACCESS table cut down to in-frame rearrangements. Part of the clones is not present; checked against another copy, under half of the missing clones reflect an unresolved V gene, and the others are unexplained. A total of about 200,000 clones appear in this sample, 89% of them only once. About 5% of the sample rests with the top ten. Specimen: peripheral blood. Receptors originate from a middle-aged woman with acute or convalescent COVID-19.

As regards this clone: Other nucleotide sequences from this sample produce the same CDR3. The V and J genes are TRBV9 and TRBJ1-1; 7 bases agree with TRBD1. This CDR3 is 12 amino acids long. The trim removed 3 bases at V and 5 bases at J, leaving 1 base unmatched. The germline V gene encodes CDR1 SGDLS and CDR2 YYNGEE. Here the CDR3 DNA reads TGTGCCAGCAGCGCAGGGGGGACTGAAGCTTTCTTT. It codes for CASSAGGTEAFF.

In DNA form, the CDR3 reads TGTGCCAGCTCACCGATGACAGGGGGCGTCAAAAACATTCAGTACTTC. Translation gives CASSPMTGGVKNIQYF. The chain has TRBV18 and TRBJ2-4; TRBD1 matches 10 bases. The CDR3 has 16 amino acids. Germline CDR1 is KGHSH and CDR2 is LQKENI. The J segment lost 3 bases and the V segment lost 3 bases, leaving 5 bases of the junction unmatched. Drawing the rest from reference TRBV18 and TRBJ2-4, the complete variable domain is NAGVMQNPRHLVRRRGQEARLRCSPMKGHSHVYWYRQLPEEGLKFMVYLQKENIIDESGMPKERFSAEFPKEGPSILRIQQVVRGDSAAYFCASSPMTGGVKNIQYFGAGTRLSVL.

The V and J genes are TRBV27 and TRBJ1-4, with D perhaps matching TRBD1 (6 bases). Germline values: CDR1 MNHEY, CDR2 SMNVEV (reference sequence). The CDR3 is 15 residues long. V gave up 5 bases and J gave up 10 bases, with 20 bases separating them. This chain's CDR3 is CASSPQTGLGGKLFF. As DNA, the CDR3 is TGTGCCAGCAGTCCCCAAACAGGGCTTGGCGGAAAACTGTTTTTT.

The V call is TRBV14, the J call TRBJ1-6; D remains unclear. The germline gives CDR1 SGHDN, CDR2 FVKESK. The CDR3 spans 16 residues. Trimming took 1 base from V and 10 from J, leaving 17 bases between them. The CDR3 spells CASSQVEGPFGSPLHF. The CDR3 DNA reads as TGTGCCAGCAGCCAAGTTGAGGGCCCGTTCGGCTCACCCCTCCACTTT.